This T cell receptor beta chain was found in a study of T cell responses to AZD1222 COVID-19 vaccine. Findings and caveats of the study: Clonal diversity may have been underestimated, and the donors were mostly white British, with more females than males. A reported finding is that nearly half of spike-specific TCRs target unmutated variant regions. Baseline serostatus was positive in only a handful of AZD1222 recipients. With two AZD1222 doses given, Spike-specific TCR breadth and depth both rose.

Notes on this clone: Its matching antigen is unknown.

The repertoire was sequenced with immunoSEQ multiplex PCR; TCRdb's copy has only in-frame clones and lacks some. The sample lists 100,000 to 150,000 clones, 85% seen once, with roughly 4% in the top ten. Between the trimmed V and J ends, which lost 1 base and 4 bases, there was a span of 16 bases. The CDR3 contains 16 residues. Per the germline V gene, CDR1 is MGHRA and CDR2 is YSYEKL. The sequence was collected from an adult who received the AZD1222 COVID-19 vaccine. The material sequenced was peripheral blood, taken 28 days after the second AZD1222 dose. This rearrangement joins TRBV4-1 to TRBJ1-2; possible D gene TRBD1, 5 bases. This CDR3 reads CASSQGLRALGYGYTF. The CDR3 coding sequence is TGCGCCAGCAGCCAAGGACTCAGGGCTCTTGGCTATGGCTACACCTTC.